This is a list of T cell receptor beta chains from one sample in a study of CD4 T cells in lung cancer. Sequencing used immunoSEQ multiplex PCR; TCRdb keeps in-frame clones, though not all of them. The sample has about 10,000 clones, over 65% seen once; the top ten hold about 16%. The sequenced material came from normal lung tissue taken away from the tumor. Receptors originate from a man aged 55 to 70 with non-small cell lung cancer. Each CDR3 is given with its conserved first and last residue. The D gene is left open where the match is weak. Size is stated for part of the rows, as once, few or many counts, or as a class when the clone is expanded.

CASSQGVQGANEKLFF,TGTGCCAGCAGCCAAGGGGTCCAGGGCGCTAATGAAAAACTGTTTTTT,TRBV4-2,NA,TRBJ1-4,NA
CASSLESGYNEKLFF,TGTGCCAGCAGCTTAGAATCGGGGTACAATGAAAAACTGTTTTTT,TRBV7-9,NA,TRBJ1-4,NA
CAIGPASTNEKLFF,TGTGCCATCGGGCCCGCTTCAACTAATGAAAAACTGTTTTTT,TRBV10-3,NA,TRBJ1-4,NA
CAWSPTDPANTGELFF,TGTGCCTGGAGTCCGACAGACCCAGCGAACACCGGGGAGCTGTTTTTT,TRBV30,NA,TRBJ2-2,once
CASSFRGTEAFF,TGTGCCAGCAGTTTCAGGGGCACTGAAGCTTTCTTT,TRBV6-5,NA,TRBJ1-1,NA
CASREADKNIQYF,TGTGCCAGCAGGGAGGCGGACAAAAACATTCAGTACTTC,TRBV6-5,NA,TRBJ2-4,NA
CASQSGTEETQYF,TGTGCCAGCCAGTCCGGGACAGAAGAGACCCAGTACTTC,TRBV28,TRBD1,TRBJ2-5,NA
CARGLAGTSYNEQFF,TGTGCCCGGGGACTAGCGGGGACCTCCTACAATGAGCAGTTCTTC,TRBV30,TRBD2,TRBJ2-1,few
CASSLIQGRQETQYF,TGTGCCAGCAGCCTCATACAGGGGAGGCAAGAGACCCAGTACTTC,TRBV7-7,NA,TRBJ2-5,NA
CATEGRDGGELFF,TGTGCCACAGAAGGGCGGGACGGCGGGGAGCTGTTTTTT,TRBV6-6,NA,TRBJ2-2,few
CASIQGASSYEQYF,TGTGCCAGCATCCAGGGGGCTAGCTCCTACGAGCAGTACTTC,TRBV28,TRBD1,TRBJ2-7,medium-sized
CASSLGTVAGAETQYF,TGCGCCAGCAGCTTGGGAACCGTAGCGGGAGCAGAGACCCAGTACTTC,TRBV5-1,TRBD2,TRBJ2-5,NA
CSVVPLNTEAFF,TGCAGCGTTGTGCCACTTAACACTGAAGCTTTCTTT,TRBV29-1,NA,TRBJ1-1,NA
CASSQDWGTGHTIYF,TGCGCCAGCAGCCAAGATTGGGGAACAGGCCACACCATATATTTT,TRBV4-1,NA,TRBJ1-3,few
CASSKRTAHGYTF,TGTGCCAGCAGCAAAAGGACAGCCCATGGCTACACCTTC,TRBV13,NA,TRBJ1-2,NA
CAWMRAYEQYF,TGTGCCTGGATGAGGGCCTACGAGCAGTACTTC,TRBV30,NA,TRBJ2-7,NA
CASSYSGAIYGYTF,TGTGCCAGCAGTTACTCGGGGGCTATCTATGGCTACACCTTC,TRBV6-6,NA,TRBJ1-2,few
CASSGQSETQYF,TGTGCCAGCAGTGGACAGTCGGAGACCCAGTACTTC,TRBV27,NA,TRBJ2-5,NA
CASSPQQGRETQYF,TGTGCCAGCAGCCCACAACAGGGAAGGGAGACCCAGTACTTC,TRBV7-2,NA,TRBJ2-5,NA
CASSMTGSAEAFF,TGTGCCAGTAGTATGACAGGTTCGGCTGAAGCTTTCTTT,TRBV19,NA,TRBJ1-1,NA
CARGRQSSGRGHEQYF,TGCGCCAGAGGAAGACAATCTAGCGGGAGGGGCCACGAGCAGTACTTC,TRBV10-1,TRBD2,TRBJ2-7,NA
CASRVGGEQFF,TGTGCCAGCAGAGTAGGGGGCGAGCAGTTCTTC,TRBV11-2,TRBD1,TRBJ2-1,NA